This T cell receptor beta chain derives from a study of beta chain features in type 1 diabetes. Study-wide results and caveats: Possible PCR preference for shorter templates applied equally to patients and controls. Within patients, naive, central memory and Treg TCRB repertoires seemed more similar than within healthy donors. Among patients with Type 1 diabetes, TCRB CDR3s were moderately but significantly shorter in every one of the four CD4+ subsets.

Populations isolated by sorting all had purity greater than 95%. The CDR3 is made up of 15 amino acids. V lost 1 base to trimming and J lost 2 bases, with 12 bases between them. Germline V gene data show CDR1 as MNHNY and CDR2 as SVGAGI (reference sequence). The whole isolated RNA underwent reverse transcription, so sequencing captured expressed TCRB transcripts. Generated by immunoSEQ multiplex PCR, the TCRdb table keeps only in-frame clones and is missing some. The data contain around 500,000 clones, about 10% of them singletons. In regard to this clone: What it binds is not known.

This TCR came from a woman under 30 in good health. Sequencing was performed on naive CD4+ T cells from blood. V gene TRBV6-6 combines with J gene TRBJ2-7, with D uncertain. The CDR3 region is CASSYLGDRPYEQYF. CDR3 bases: TGTGCCAGCAGTTACTTAGGCGACCGCCCCTACGAGCAGTACTTC.